Listed below are T cell receptor beta chains from one sample, sequenced in a study of cytomegalovirus exposure and HLA in healthy donors. TCRdb keeps only in-frame clones here, not all; method: immunoSEQ multiplex PCR. The data show more than 75,000 clones, approximately 81% seen once. Sequencing input: PBMCs. The source of these receptors is a woman in her fifties or sixties in good health and CMV-seropositive. Each CDR3 is given with its conserved first and last residue. Each record gives: V gene, D gene, clone size, J gene, CDR3 protein, CDR3 DNA. D genes are given only for firm matches. Some rows have no size entry. The others give once, few or many, or a class for an expanded clone.

>TRBV7-8|NA|few|TRBJ1-5
CASSLAGGGYSNQPQHF
TGTGCCAGCAGCTTAGCGGGGGGGGGATATAGCAATCAGCCCCAGCATTTT
>TRBV28|NA|NA|TRBJ1-4
CASSQHKLEKLFF
TGTGCCAGCAGCCAACATAAGTTGGAAAAACTGTTTTTT
>TRBV11-3|TRBD1|NA|TRBJ2-5
CASSFHRGEETQYF
TGTGCCAGCAGCTTTCACAGGGGTGAAGAGACCCAGTACTTC
>TRBV29-1|NA|NA|TRBJ2-7
CSVEAGYEQYF
TGCAGCGTTGAAGCGGGGTACGAGCAGTACTTC
>TRBV7-2|TRBD2|NA|TRBJ2-2
CASSLTGGPYTGELFF
TGTGCCAGCAGTTTGACGGGGGGGCCCTACACCGGGGAGCTGTTTTTT
>TRBV19|NA|few|TRBJ1-2
CASSIYSSLYGYTF
TGTGCCAGTAGTATTTATTCTTCTCTCTATGGCTACACCTTC
>TRBV2|NA|NA|TRBJ2-1
CASSRGVPHRQFF
TGTGCCAGCAGTCGGGGAGTGCCCCATCGGCAGTTCTTC
>TRBV7-8|TRBD1|NA|TRBJ1-1
CASRYGTGVSSDEAFF
TGTGCCAGCAGATACGGGACAGGGGTTTCGTCTGATGAAGCTTTCTTT
>TRBV29-1|TRBD2|NA|TRBJ2-3
CSVEALAGFTDTQYF
TGCAGCGTTGAAGCCCTAGCGGGTTTCACAGATACGCAGTATTTT
>TRBV5-1|NA|once|TRBJ2-1
CASSPRQDLSYNEQFF
TGCGCCAGCAGCCCCAGACAGGACCTCTCCTACAATGAGCAGTTCTTC
>TRBV5-6|TRBD1|NA|TRBJ1-2
CASSFYRQGETYGYTF
TGTGCCAGCAGCTTCTACCGACAGGGAGAAACGTATGGCTACACCTTC
>TRBV28|NA|NA|TRBJ2-2
CASSPDVGELTGELFF
TGTGCCAGCAGTCCAGATGTAGGGGAATTGACCGGGGAGCTGTTTTTT
>TRBV9|TRBD1|NA|TRBJ2-2
CASSKGTGGPWTGELFF
TGTGCCAGCAGCAAAGGGACAGGGGGGCCCTGGACCGGGGAGCTGTTTTTT
>TRBV7-9|NA|NA|TRBJ1-1
CASSMQEGTEAFF
TGTGCCAGCTCCATGCAGGAGGGCACTGAAGCTTTCTTT
>TRBV30|NA|NA|TRBJ2-2
CAWSVRQPNTGELFF
TGTGCCTGGAGTGTACGACAGCCGAACACCGGGGAGCTGTTTTTT
>TRBV6-5|TRBD1|few|TRBJ2-1
CASTGESPYNEQFF
TGTGCCAGTACAGGGGAATCTCCCTACAATGAGCAGTTCTTC
>TRBV7-2|TRBD2|NA|TRBJ2-3
CASSLPGAGATDTQYF
TGTGCCAGCAGCCTCCCCGGTGCGGGAGCGACAGATACGCAGTATTTT
>TRBV11-2|TRBD1|NA|TRBJ2-7
CASSRGTVNHYEQYF
TGTGCCAGCAGCCGTGGGACAGTAAACCACTACGAGCAGTACTTC
>TRBV28|TRBD1|NA|TRBJ1-5
CASRPGQGGNQPQHF
TGTGCCAGCAGACCAGGACAGGGGGGGAATCAGCCCCAGCATTTT
>TRBV7-2|TRBD2|NA|TRBJ2-1
CASSKWASGNNEQFF
TGTGCCAGCAGCAAGTGGGCTAGCGGGAATAATGAGCAGTTCTTC
>TRBV6-6|NA|NA|TRBJ2-1
CASSYLSSYNEQFF
TGTGCCAGCAGTTATCTGAGCTCCTACAATGAGCAGTTCTTC
>TRBV21-1|NA|NA|TRBJ2-7
CASSTVLREGYEQYF
TGTGCCAGCAGCACCGTTCTGCGGGAGGGTTACGAGCAGTACTTC
>TRBV10-2|NA|NA|TRBJ1-1
CASRPGVGYTEAFF
TGCGCCAGCAGACCAGGGGTGGGGTACACTGAAGCTTTCTTT
>TRBV6-5|TRBD1|NA|TRBJ2-1
CASRRGQGSYNEQFF
TGTGCCAGCAGAAGAGGACAGGGGAGCTACAATGAGCAGTTCTTC
>TRBV9|TRBD2|NA|TRBJ2-3
CASSASGTTTDTQYF
TGTGCCAGCAGCGCTTCCGGGACTACCACAGATACGCAGTATTTT
>TRBV7-2|TRBD1|NA|TRBJ1-5
CASSPATGLKNQPQHF
TGTGCCAGCAGCCCTGCGACAGGGCTTAAAAATCAGCCCCAGCATTTT
>TRBV5-4|NA|NA|TRBJ1-1
CASSSTRTANTEAFF
TGTGCCAGCAGCTCGACCAGGACAGCGAACACTGAAGCTTTCTTT
>TRBV7-2|NA|NA|TRBJ2-1
CASSQTSYRRQFF
TGTGCCAGCAGCCAGACTAGTTACCGGAGACAGTTCTTC
>TRBV10-3|NA|few|TRBJ1-1
CAISGGGYKAFF
TGTGCCATCAGTGGGGGAGGGTACAAAGCTTTCTTT
>TRBV28|NA|NA|TRBJ2-1
CARSNNEQFF
TGTGCCCGCTCTAACAATGAGCAGTTCTTC
>TRBV30|TRBD2|NA|TRBJ2-3
CAWHPGLAGVATQYF
TGTGCCTGGCATCCGGGACTAGCGGGAGTTGCTACGCAGTATTTT
>TRBV7-9|TRBD2|NA|TRBJ2-1
CASSLGLAEIYNEQFF
TGTGCCAGCAGCTTAGGACTAGCTGAAATCTACAATGAGCAGTTCTTC
>TRBV5-4|TRBD2|NA|TRBJ2-1
CASSLRSGRPATNEQFF
TGTGCCAGCAGCTTGAGGAGCGGGAGGCCAGCTACCAATGAGCAGTTCTTC
>TRBV4-1|NA|NA|TRBJ2-7
CASSPTDTYEQYF
TGCGCCAGCAGCCCTACAGACACCTACGAGCAGTACTTC
>TRBV7-8|NA|NA|TRBJ1-2
CASSLGGSNYGYTF
TGTGCCAGCAGCTTGGGGGGGTCGAACTATGGCTACACCTTC
>TRBV28|TRBD1|NA|TRBJ1-1
CASRHRGQVRNTEAFF
TGTGCCAGCAGACACAGGGGACAAGTACGGAACACTGAAGCTTTCTTT
>TRBV5-1|TRBD1|NA|TRBJ2-7
CASSLGDRADEQYF
TGCGCCAGCAGCTTGGGGGACAGGGCCGACGAGCAGTACTTC
>TRBV28|NA|NA|TRBJ2-6
CASSLLRISGANVLTF
TGTGCCAGCAGCCTGCTCAGGATATCTGGGGCCAACGTCCTGACTTTC
>TRBV6-5|TRBD1|NA|TRBJ2-7
CASSYSRDSSYEQYF
TGTGCCAGCAGTTACTCCCGGGACAGTTCCTACGAGCAGTACTTC
>TRBV7-6|NA|NA|TRBJ1-5
CASSFTGDQPQHF
TGTGCCAGCAGCTTTACGGGGGATCAGCCCCAGCATTTT
>TRBV7-8|NA|NA|TRBJ2-5
CASSLAPGETQYF
TGTGCCAGCAGCTTAGCGCCGGGGGAGACCCAGTACTTC
>TRBV25-1|NA|NA|TRBJ2-5
CASSDFRQGRLQETQYF
TGTGCCAGCAGTGATTTCCGGCAGGGGAGACTCCAAGAGACCCAGTACTTC
>TRBV5-8|NA|few|TRBJ2-7
CASSSDSYEQYF
TGTGCCAGCAGCTCAGACAGTTACGAGCAGTACTTC
>TRBV30|NA|NA|TRBJ1-4
CAWRGPGGEKLFF
TGTGCCTGGAGGGGGCCGGGGGGGGAAAAACTGTTTTTT
>TRBV5-1|NA|NA|TRBJ2-2
CASSKSRGNTGELFF
TGCGCCAGCAGCAAATCGCGAGGGAACACCGGGGAGCTGTTTTTT
>TRBV30|TRBD1|once|TRBJ1-6
CAWKGTGPSPLHF
TGTGCCTGGAAGGGGACAGGGCCCTCACCCCTCCACTTT
>TRBV28|NA|NA|TRBJ2-7
CASSLPRGRGEQYF
TGTGCCAGCAGTCTCCCCAGGGGCAGAGGCGAGCAGTACTTC
>TRBV18|TRBD1|NA|TRBJ2-1
CASSPYGQGQGSYNEQFF
TGTGCCAGCTCACCATATGGACAGGGTCAGGGCTCCTACAATGAGCAGTTCTTC
>TRBV28|NA|few|TRBJ1-1
CASSVRPEGAFF
TGTGCCAGCAGCGTGAGACCGGAGGGAGCTTTCTTT
>TRBV5-1|NA|NA|TRBJ2-7
CASSSAVSAYEQYF
TGCGCCAGCAGTTCCGCGGTGTCGGCCTACGAGCAGTACTTC
>TRBV7-8|TRBD1|few|TRBJ2-7
CASSLGGRGRFEQYF
TGTGCCAGCAGCTTAGGAGGCAGGGGGCGTTTCGAGCAGTACTTC
>TRBV10-3|NA|NA|TRBJ2-3
CAISEGRTGTDTQYF
TGTGCCATCAGTGAGGGACGGACTGGCACAGATACGCAGTATTTT
>TRBV4-1|TRBD1|few|TRBJ2-7
CASSSPGTGAYEQYF
TGCGCCAGCAGCAGTCCCGGGACAGGGGCCTACGAGCAGTACTTC
>TRBV27|TRBD2|NA|TRBJ2-1
CASSATGDYNNEQFF
TGTGCCAGCAGCGCTACCGGGGACTACAACAATGAGCAGTTCTTC
>TRBV7-8|NA|NA|TRBJ1-5
CASTPWSLNQPQHF
TGTGCCAGCACCCCTTGGAGTCTCAATCAGCCCCAGCATTTT
>TRBV30|NA|NA|TRBJ2-1
CACTSANEQFF
TGTGCCTGCACTAGTGCAAATGAGCAGTTCTTC
>TRBV30|NA|NA|TRBJ2-1
CAWKGQRVHEQFF
TGTGCCTGGAAAGGGCAGAGGGTCCACGAGCAGTTCTTC
>TRBV15|NA|NA|TRBJ2-3
CATSRGGAADTQYF
TGTGCCACCAGCCGCGGGGGCGCCGCAGATACGCAGTATTTT
>TRBV29-1|NA|NA|TRBJ2-1
CSVAASFSYNEQFF
TGCAGCGTTGCTGCTAGCTTCTCCTACAATGAGCAGTTCTTC